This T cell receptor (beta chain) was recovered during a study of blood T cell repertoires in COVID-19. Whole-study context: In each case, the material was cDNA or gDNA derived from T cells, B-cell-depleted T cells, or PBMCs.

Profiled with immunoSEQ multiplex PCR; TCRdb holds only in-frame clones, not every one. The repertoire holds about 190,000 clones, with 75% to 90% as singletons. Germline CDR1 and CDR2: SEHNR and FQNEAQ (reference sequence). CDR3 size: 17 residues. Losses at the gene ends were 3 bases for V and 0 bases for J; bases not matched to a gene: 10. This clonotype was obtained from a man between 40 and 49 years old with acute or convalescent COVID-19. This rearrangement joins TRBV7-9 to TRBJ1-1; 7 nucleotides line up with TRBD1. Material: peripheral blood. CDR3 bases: TGTGCCAGCAGCTTGAACACCCTGGGACAGATGAACACTGAAGCTTTCTTT. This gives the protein CASSLNTLGQMNTEAFF.